What follows are 3 T cell receptor beta chains derived from one specimen sequenced in a study of PD-L1 blockade in urothelial cancer. The repertoire was sequenced with immunoSEQ multiplex PCR; TCRdb's copy has only in-frame clones and lacks some. The repertoire consists of about 51,000 clones, with roughly 84% occurring once and the leading ten covering approximately 20%. Described time point: pretreatment peripheral blood. Sequencing used PBMCs, obtained around atezolizumab (anti-PD-L1) treatment. All receptors derive from a man aged 60 to 69 with urothelial cancer.

V is TRBV10-1 and J is TRBJ2-7, with 13 bases aligning to TRBD2. V was pared by 4 bases and J by 6 bases, with 3 bases of the junction left unmatched. The CDR3 extends over 14 amino acids. Germline CDR1 and CDR2: WNHNN and SYGVQD (reference sequence). The chain's CDR3 is CASSGTSGSTEQYF. The CDR3 coding sequence is TGCGCCAGCAGTGGGACTAGCGGGAGTACCGAGCAGTACTTC.

By sample share, this clone is medium-sized (0.01 to 0.1%). The chain links TRBV18 to TRBJ2-7; 8 bases are shared with TRBD1. The CDR3 spans 18 residues. Germline CDR1 and CDR2: KGHSH and LQKENI. The V segment lost 4 bases and the J segment 1 base; nucleotides outside the gene matches: 15. The CDR3 nucleotides are TGTGCCAGCTCACTCCGGGACAGGCCCCTAATGGGGTCCTACGAGCAGTACTTC. This codes for CASSLRDRPLMGSYEQYF.

The chain has TRBV5-5 and TRBJ2-5, with 12 bases fitting TRBD1. The J segment lost 4 bases and the V segment lost 5 bases, leaving 6 bases of the junction unmatched. Germline V gives CDR1 SGHKS, CDR2 YYEKEE (reference sequence). The length of the CDR3 is 15 residues. CDR3 amino acids: CASSPGTGGGETQYF. CDR3 in DNA: TGTGCCAGCAGTCCCGGGACAGGGGGCGGAGAGACCCAGTACTTC.